These T cell receptor beta chains were read from a single sample in a study of spatial heterogeneity in lung cancer. TCRdb re-called the 5' RACE reads with MiXCR, one entry per CDR3 protein. This table holds 95,000 or so distinct CDR3 sequences, roughly 9.5% found once. Sequences were derived from PBMCs, sampled at surgery. These TCRs come from a male donor with early-stage non-small cell lung cancer. The CDR3 runs from the conserved cysteine through the conserved F or W. Each record gives: J gene, clone size, V gene, D gene, CDR3 DNA, CDR3 protein. The D gene is left open where the match is weak. The listing skips clone size in some rows; elsewhere it reads once, few, many or a size class.

TRBJ2-2,-,TRBV12-3/TRBV12-4,-,TGTGCCAGCAGCCCGTCACTGTCCGGGGAGCTGTTTTTT,CASSPSLSGELFF
TRBJ2-5,few,TRBV11-2,TRBD2,TGTGCCAGCAGCTATCGGACTAGCGGGGTGGAGACCCAGTACTTC,CASSYRTSGVETQYF
TRBJ2-3,few,TRBV10-3,TRBD2,TGTGCCATTTCTAGCGGGACTGATACAGATACGCAGTATTTT,CAISSGTDTDTQYF
TRBJ1-6,many,TRBV13,TRBD1,TGTGCCAGCAGCCCAGGACAGGGCCCCGGTTCACCCCTCCACTTT,CASSPGQGPGSPLHF
TRBJ2-7,few,TRBV4-2,-,TGTGCCAGCAGCCAAGGGGACACCTACGAGCAGTACTTC,CASSQGDTYEQYF
TRBJ1-2,few,TRBV29-1,TRBD1,TGCAGCGTAACAGGGGTGGGTGGCTACACCTTC,CSVTGVGGYTF
TRBJ2-2,-,TRBV29-1,-,TGCAGCGTTGATGCTCAGGGTCGTACCGGGGAGCTGTTTTTT,CSVDAQGRTGELFF
TRBJ2-7,-,TRBV10-3,-,TGTGCCATCAGTGCCGGCGGAGGGCCCTACGAGCAGTACTTC,CAISAGGGPYEQYF
TRBJ2-7,many,TRBV5-5,-,TGTGCCAGCAGTCCAATGGCAGTGAGCCACGAGCAGTACTTC,CASSPMAVSHEQYF
TRBJ1-5,many,TRBV7-2,-,TGTGCCAGCAGTACGTGGGGCCGCCGCAATCAGCCCCAGCATTTT,CASSTWGRRNQPQHF
TRBJ2-7,many,TRBV21-1,-,TGTGCCAGCAGCCCGCAAATTAAAGGTTTCCGGGAGCAGTACTTC,CASSPQIKGFREQYF
TRBJ2-5,-,TRBV4-2,-,TGTGCCAGCAGCCAAGATTCGCAGGGCCCCCAAGAGACCCAGTACTTC,CASSQDSQGPQETQYF
TRBJ2-3,few,TRBV5-1,-,TGCGCCAGCAGCTTGGATCCAGCCGGGGGCACAGATACGCAGTATTTT,CASSLDPAGGTDTQYF
TRBJ2-5,many,TRBV7-9,-,TGTGCCAGCAGCTTAAAGGGGGCCGGGGACTGGGAAGAGACCCAGTACTTC,CASSLKGAGDWEETQYF
TRBJ2-4,many,TRBV2,-,TGTGCCAGCAGTGAAGTAAGGGGAAACATTCAGTACTTC,CASSEVRGNIQYF
TRBJ1-1,many,TRBV29-1,TRBD1,TGCAGCTTACGACAGGGGGCGAACACTGAAGCTTTCTTT,CSLRQGANTEAFF
TRBJ2-3,few,TRBV3-1,TRBD2,TGTGCCAGCAGCCAAGTATCGGGGGGAGATACGCAGTATTTT,CASSQVSGGDTQYF
TRBJ2-1,-,TRBV18,-,TGTGCCAGCTCACCACCGGGGCTGAACAATGAGCAGTTCTTC,CASSPPGLNNEQFF
TRBJ1-1,many,TRBV4-1,-,TGCGCCAGCAGCCAAGTCGCCAACAGGTGGAACACTGAAGCTTTCTTT,CASSQVANRWNTEAFF
TRBJ2-2,many,TRBV30,TRBD2,TGTGCCTGCCACGAGGGACTAGCGGGTTTAGGCACCGGGGAGCTGTTTTTT,CACHEGLAGLGTGELFF
TRBJ2-7,many,TRBV14,-,TGTGCCAGCAGCGAGGACACAGCCTACGAGCAGTACTTC,CASSEDTAYEQYF
TRBJ1-2,-,TRBV5-1,-,TGCGCCAGCAGCTTGGAACTGCCAAGATATGGCTACACCTTC,CASSLELPRYGYTF
TRBJ1-5,many,TRBV7-2,-,TGTGCCAGCAGCGGGCAGGGTAAAATAAGCAATCAGCCCCAGCATTTT,CASSGQGKISNQPQHF
TRBJ2-3,many,TRBV6-2/TRBV6-3,-,TGTGCCAGCAGTTATGGGGATACGCAGTATTTT,CASSYGDTQYF
TRBJ1-1,-,TRBV29-1,-,TGCAGCGTTGAAGGGCGAGGGGCCGGGAACACTGAAGCTTTCTTT,CSVEGRGAGNTEAFF
TRBJ1-1,few,TRBV6-2/TRBV6-3,-,TGTGCCAGCAGCAGGACAGCTGAAGCTTTCTTT,CASSRTAEAFF
TRBJ1-1,-,TRBV3-1,TRBD1,TGTGCCAGCAGCCCACGGACAGGGCCCACTGAAGCTTTCTTT,CASSPRTGPTEAFF
TRBJ1-1,many,TRBV20-1,-,TGCAGTGCGGCGCATGTGGCGAACACTGAAGCTTTCTTT,CSAAHVANTEAFF
TRBJ2-7,-,TRBV5-1,-,TGCGCCAGCAGCTTGCATAGCCTCTACGAGCAGTACTTC,CASSLHSLYEQYF
TRBJ2-7,-,TRBV2,TRBD2,TGTGCCAGCGGAGGCCGGGACTACTCCTACGAGCAGTACTTC,CASGGRDYSYEQYF
TRBJ2-1,few,TRBV5-1,-,TGCGCCAGCAGCTTCGGGCTAGCGAAGAACAATGAGCAGTTCTTC,CASSFGLAKNNEQFF
TRBJ2-1,many,TRBV20-1,-,TGCAGTGCTTCCCAGCGAAATGAGCAGTTCTTC,CSASQRNEQFF
TRBJ2-7,-,TRBV6-6,-,TGTGCCAGCAGTTACCCCTTAGGGGCGACCAACTCCTACGAGCAGTACTTC,CASSYPLGATNSYEQYF
TRBJ2-7,-,TRBV10-3,TRBD1,TGTGCCATCAGTGAGCGACAGGGTGGATACTACGAGCAGTACTTC,CAISERQGGYYEQYF
TRBJ2-1,-,TRBV2,TRBD2,TGTGCCAACCGACTAGCGGGAGTTGGTGAGCAGTTCTTC,CANRLAGVGEQFF
TRBJ2-7,many,TRBV5-4,TRBD1,TGTGCCAGCAGCCTCGACAGGGTGGCCTACGAGCAGTACTTC,CASSLDRVAYEQYF
TRBJ2-3,-,TRBV27,TRBD1,TGTGCCAGCAGTTCCGGGACAGGATGGGGGGATACGCAGTATTTT,CASSSGTGWGDTQYF
TRBJ2-7,-,TRBV7-9,-,TGTGCCAGCAGAAGACAGGACTACGAGCAGTACTTC,CASRRQDYEQYF
TRBJ2-7,-,TRBV20-1,TRBD2,TGCAGTGCTATAGCGGGGATAGGAGAGCAGTACTTC,CSAIAGIGEQYF
TRBJ2-7,few,TRBV28,TRBD1,TGTGCCAGCAGCTCTGCCGGGACAGGTAGCTACGAGCAGTACTTC,CASSSAGTGSYEQYF
TRBJ1-5,many,TRBV19,-,TGTGCCAGTAGTATAGTCCAGCCTGGGAGGGGAAATCAGCCCCAGCATTTT,CASSIVQPGRGNQPQHF
TRBJ2-3,-,TRBV28,TRBD1,TGTGCCAGCAGGACACAGGGGGTGGGCACAGATACGCAGTATTTT,CASRTQGVGTDTQYF
TRBJ2-4,many,TRBV5-1,-,TGCGCCAGCAGCGTTCGGTCCGGCTCCCTAGCCAAAAACATTCAGTACTTC,CASSVRSGSLAKNIQYF
TRBJ2-3,-,TRBV5-1,TRBD2,TGCGCCAGCAGCTTATTTGTTGAAGCGGGGGGCACAGATACGCAGTATTTT,CASSLFVEAGGTDTQYF
TRBJ1-2,-,TRBV21-1,-,TGTGCCAGCAGCGGGGTCGAAACCTATGGCTACACCTTC,CASSGVETYGYTF
TRBJ2-1,-,TRBV20-1,-,TGCAGTGCTTACAGCAATGAGCAGTTCTTC,CSAYSNEQFF
TRBJ2-1,many,TRBV28,TRBD1,TGTGCCAGCAGTCCGGGACAGGGGACGAATGAGCAGTTCTTC,CASSPGQGTNEQFF
TRBJ1-1,many,TRBV29-1,TRBD1,TGCAGCGCCGAGACAGGGAATAGGGACACTGAAGCTTTCTTT,CSAETGNRDTEAFF
TRBJ2-7,-,TRBV30,TRBD2,TGTGCCTGGAGTGTAATGGGACTAGTGTGCTTC,CAWSVMGLVCF
TRBJ2-7,many,TRBV6-2/TRBV6-3,-,TGTGCCAGCAGAGCAGACGGATCCCACTCCTACGAGCAGTACTTC,CASRADGSHSYEQYF
TRBJ2-7,many,TRBV6-6,TRBD2,TGTGCCAGCAGTTACTCGAAGGGACTAGGTAACGAGCAGTACTTC,CASSYSKGLGNEQYF
TRBJ2-3,-,TRBV12-3/TRBV12-4,-,TGTGCCAGCAGTTTAAGCCCCGGCACAGATACGCAGTATTTT,CASSLSPGTDTQYF
TRBJ2-7,many,TRBV6-2/TRBV6-3,-,TGTGCCAGCAGCAGGGACTTCTACGAGCAGTACTTC,CASSRDFYEQYF
TRBJ2-7,-,TRBV19,-,TGTGCCAGTAGACCCCGGAATTCGGAATCCTACGAGCAGTACTTC,CASRPRNSESYEQYF
TRBJ1-6,-,TRBV20-1,-,TGCAGTGCAAGGACAGCCAGCTCCTATAATTCACCCCTCCACTTT,CSARTASSYNSPLHF
TRBJ2-1,-,TRBV3-1,-,TGTGCCAGCAGCCAAGAAGCCCCGGGACTGTTGTTCTTC,CASSQEAPGLLFF
TRBJ2-7,many,TRBV24-1,-,TGTGCCACCTGGATCGAGGTTCAGGAGCAGTACTTC,CATWIEVQEQYF
TRBJ1-1,many,TRBV12-3/TRBV12-4,TRBD1,TGTGCCAGCAGCCCCGGGACAGGGGGCTCCACTGAAGCTTTCTTT,CASSPGTGGSTEAFF
TRBJ1-6,few,TRBV19,-,TGTGCCAGTAGAGAGAGGGGGTGGAATTCACCCCTCCACTTT,CASRERGWNSPLHF
TRBJ2-1,-,TRBV5-1,-,TGCGCCAGCAGCTGGACCGGTGACAGCTCCTACAATGAGCAGTTCTTC,CASSWTGDSSYNEQFF